This T cell receptor beta chain was captured in a study of blood T cell repertoires in COVID-19. The J segment lost 2 bases and the V segment lost 11 bases, leaving 9 bases of the junction unmatched. This CDR3 is 13 amino acids long. Participant ages covered roughly 18 to 89 years across 24 US areas. Using immunoSEQ multiplex PCR, the repertoire was profiled, and TCRdb retains in-frame clones only, with some absent. Of 250,000 or so clones detected, approximately 88% appear once; the ten largest clones hold about 2.5%. The chain is built from TRBV23-1 and TRBJ2-7; 7 nucleotides line up with TRBD1. TRBV23-1 belongs to the ORF category, with a function that is uncertain. Sequencing was carried out using PBMCs or T cells enriched from blood (not recorded which). The origin of this receptor is a woman aged 40 to 50 with acute COVID-19. CDR3 nucleotides: TGCGCCTCAGTGAGGGGGCCTACCTACGAGCAGTACTTC. Its translation is CASVRGPTYEQYF.